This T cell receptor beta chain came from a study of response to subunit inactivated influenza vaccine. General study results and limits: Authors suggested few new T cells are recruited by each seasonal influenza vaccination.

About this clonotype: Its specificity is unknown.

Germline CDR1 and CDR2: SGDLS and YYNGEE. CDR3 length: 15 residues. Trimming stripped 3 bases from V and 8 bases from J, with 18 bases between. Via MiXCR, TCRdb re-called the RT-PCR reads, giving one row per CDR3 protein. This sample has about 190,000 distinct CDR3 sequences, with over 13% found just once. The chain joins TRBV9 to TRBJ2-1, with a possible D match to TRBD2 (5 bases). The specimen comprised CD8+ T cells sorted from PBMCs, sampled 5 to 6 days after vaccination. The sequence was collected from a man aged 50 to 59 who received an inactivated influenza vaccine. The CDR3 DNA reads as TGTGCCAGCAGCGAGGGAGATGGGAGTGGGGATGAGCAGTTCTTC. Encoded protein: CASSEGDGSGDEQFF.